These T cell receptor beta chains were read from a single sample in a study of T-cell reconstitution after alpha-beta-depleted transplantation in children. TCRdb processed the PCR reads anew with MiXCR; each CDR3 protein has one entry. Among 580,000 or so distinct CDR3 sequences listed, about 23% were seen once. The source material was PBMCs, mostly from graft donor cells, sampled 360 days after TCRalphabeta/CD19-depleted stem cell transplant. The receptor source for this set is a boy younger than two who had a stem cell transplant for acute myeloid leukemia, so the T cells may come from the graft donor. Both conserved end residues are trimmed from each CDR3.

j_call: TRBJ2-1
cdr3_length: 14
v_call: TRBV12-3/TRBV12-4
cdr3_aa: ASTRYGTSGVNEQF

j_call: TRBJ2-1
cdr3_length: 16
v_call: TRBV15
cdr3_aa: ATSRDGGTSGGFNEQF

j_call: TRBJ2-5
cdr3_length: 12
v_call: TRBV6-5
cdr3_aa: ASSYGDSQETQY

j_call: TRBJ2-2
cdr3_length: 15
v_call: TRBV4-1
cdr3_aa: ASSQVAPGMNTGELF

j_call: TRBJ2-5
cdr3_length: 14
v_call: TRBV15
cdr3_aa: ATSRGTTGGQETQY

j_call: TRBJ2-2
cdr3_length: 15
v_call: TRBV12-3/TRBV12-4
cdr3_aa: ASSPSTSGGNTGELF

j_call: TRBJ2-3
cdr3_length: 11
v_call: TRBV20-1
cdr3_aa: TAGGPDTDTQY

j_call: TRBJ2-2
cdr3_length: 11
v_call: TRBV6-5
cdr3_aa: ASSYRVDGELF

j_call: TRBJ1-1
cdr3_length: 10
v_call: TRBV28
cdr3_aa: ASSLMAFGAF

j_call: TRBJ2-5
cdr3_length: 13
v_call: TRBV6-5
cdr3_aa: ASSSGGTSVETQY

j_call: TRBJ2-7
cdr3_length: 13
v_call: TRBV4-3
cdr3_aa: ASSQDRDGLYEQY

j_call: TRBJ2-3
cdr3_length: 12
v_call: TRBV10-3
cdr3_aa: AILGQEGTDTQY

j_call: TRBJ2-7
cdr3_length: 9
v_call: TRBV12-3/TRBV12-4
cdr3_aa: ASSLGDRED

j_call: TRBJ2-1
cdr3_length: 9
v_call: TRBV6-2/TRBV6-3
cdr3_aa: ASSYSSEQF

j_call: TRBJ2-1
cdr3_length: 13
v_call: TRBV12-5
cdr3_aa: ASGGWDTGDNEQF

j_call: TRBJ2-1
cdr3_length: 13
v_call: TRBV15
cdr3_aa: ATSRDLGPYNEQF

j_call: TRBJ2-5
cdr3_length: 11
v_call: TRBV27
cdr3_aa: ASRPRTKETQY

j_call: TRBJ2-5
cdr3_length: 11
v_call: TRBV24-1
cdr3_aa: ATSEGVQETQY

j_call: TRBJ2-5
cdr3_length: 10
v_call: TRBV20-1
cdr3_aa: SASPRGETQY

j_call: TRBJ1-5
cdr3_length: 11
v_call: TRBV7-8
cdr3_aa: ASSQRTSEPQH

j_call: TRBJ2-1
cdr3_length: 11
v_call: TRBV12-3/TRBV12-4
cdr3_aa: ASSLEDGAGKF

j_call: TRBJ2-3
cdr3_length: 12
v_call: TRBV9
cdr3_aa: ASSARPSTDTQY

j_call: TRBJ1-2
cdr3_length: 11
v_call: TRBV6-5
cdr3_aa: ASSYFGGAGYT

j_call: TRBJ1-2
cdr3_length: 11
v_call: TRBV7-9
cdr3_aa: ASSFSRGDGYT

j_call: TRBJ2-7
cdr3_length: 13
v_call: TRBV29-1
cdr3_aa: SVEVGAVSSYEQY

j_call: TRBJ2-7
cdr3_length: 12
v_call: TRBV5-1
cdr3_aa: ASSFEGWAYEQY

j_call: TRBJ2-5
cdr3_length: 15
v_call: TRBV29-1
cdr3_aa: SVEPRETLYVRETQY

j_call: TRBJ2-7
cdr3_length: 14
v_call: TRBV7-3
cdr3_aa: ASSPQTGTATYEQY

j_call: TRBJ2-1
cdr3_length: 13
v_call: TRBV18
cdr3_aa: ASSPATNSYNEQF

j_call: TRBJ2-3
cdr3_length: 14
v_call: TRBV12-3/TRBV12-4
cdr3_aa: ASSLQVRSSTDTQY

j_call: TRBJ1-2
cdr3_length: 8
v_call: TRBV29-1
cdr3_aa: SVVTDGYT

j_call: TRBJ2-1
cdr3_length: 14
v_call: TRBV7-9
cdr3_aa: ASSRLDLSSYNEQF

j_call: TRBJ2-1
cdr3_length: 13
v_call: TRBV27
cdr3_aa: ASSLDRGRPNEQF

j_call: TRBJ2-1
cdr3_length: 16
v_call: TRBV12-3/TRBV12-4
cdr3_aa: ASSLILANQANSNEQF

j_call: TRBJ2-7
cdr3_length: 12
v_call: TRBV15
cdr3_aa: ATSPLSFSYEQY